A single sample gave rise to the 32 T cell receptor beta chains below, sequenced in a study of blood T cell repertoires in COVID-19 (TCRdb year 2020). Library prep was done by the immunoSEQ multiplex PCR assay. In TCRdb, the immuneACCESS table is reduced to in-frame sequences with V and J assigned. These tables do not hold every clone; where another copy was compared, an unresolved V gene accounts for under half, and the others remain unexplained. Present in this sample are around 150,000 clones, around 80% of which were seen just once. The top ten hold 5.5% to 8% of the sample. Input material: peripheral blood. Source of these receptors: a human donor in a cohort sampled during active COVID-19.

The chain joins TRBV5-1 to TRBJ2-3; perhaps TRBD1 as D (6 bases). Per the germline V gene, CDR1 is SGHRS and CDR2 is YFSETQ. V was shortened by 0 bases and J by 1 base, with 12 bases between the two germline ends. The length of the CDR3 is 16 residues. In DNA, the CDR3 is TGCGCCAGCAGCTTGGGTGGGGGCGTTGGCACAGATACGCAGTATTTT. This gives the protein CASSLGGGVGTDTQYF.

The chain recombines TRBV5-6 with TRBJ2-2, with D possibly matching TRBD2 (5 bases). V gave up 4 bases and J gave up 2 bases, with 12 bases separating them. Per germline, CDR1 SGHDT and CDR2 YYEEEE. This CDR3 comprises 15 residues. The CDR3 is CASSDGPGNTGELFF. DNA for the CDR3: TGTGCCAGCAGCGACGGACCGGGAAACACCGGGGAGCTGTTTTTT.

This chain links TRBV5-4 with TRBJ1-1, with TRBD1 as a possible D gene (6 bases). Deletions cut 0 bases from V and 4 bases from J, with 13 bases between. Germline assignment: CDR1 SGHNT and CDR2 YYREEE (reference sequence). The CDR3 is 15 residues long. For the CDR3, the DNA is TGTGCCAGCAGCTTGGAGGATGGGGGCTTCACTGAAGCTTTCTTT. Encoded protein: CASSLEDGGFTEAFF. The entire variable domain, with the rest obtained from reference TRBV5-4 and TRBJ1-1, is as follows: ETGVTQSPTHLIKTRGQQVTLRCSSQSGHNTVSWYQQALGQGPQFIFQYYREEENGRGNFPPRFSGLQFPNYSSELNVNALELDDSALYLCASSLEDGGFTEAFFGQGTRLTVV.

The rearrangement joins TRBV5-1 to TRBJ2-5; D is uncertain. Germline CDR1 is SGHRS and CDR2 is YFSETQ. The CDR3 contains 15 residues. V was cut by 0 bases and J by 1 base, with 10 bases left in between. This chain's CDR3 is CASSLDGRSQETQYF. CDR3 in DNA: TGCGCCAGCAGCTTGGATGGCAGGTCCCAAGAGACCCAGTACTTC.

This clone has a handful of counts. This chain connects TRBV12-3 or TRBV12-4 to TRBJ1-1, with 8 bases that match TRBD1. This CDR3 is built from 13 residues. J lost 5 bases, V lost 7 bases, and 6 bases had no gene match. In DNA, the CDR3 is TGTGCCAGCACCCTAGGACAGGGAACTGAAGCTTTCTTT. Its protein is CASTLGQGTEAFF.

The CDR3 sequence: CASRPDRVSNQPQHF. CDR3 coding DNA: TGCGCCAGCAGACCCGACAGGGTTAGCAATCAGCCCCAGCATTTT. This rearrangement joins TRBV4-1 to TRBJ1-5, with 7 bases identical to TRBD1. The CDR3 has 15 amino acids. CDR1 is MGHRA, CDR2 YSYEKL, per germline. V dropped 6 bases and J dropped 0; count of bases not matched to a gene: 5.

The chain uses TRBV12-3 or TRBV12-4 and TRBJ2-5; TRBD1 aligns across 7 bases. J was trimmed by 5 bases and V by 5 bases; bases with no gene match: 5. The CDR3 length is 13 residues. CDR3 residues: CASSQQGWETQYF. For the CDR3, the DNA is TGTGCCAGCAGTCAACAGGGGTGGGAGACCCAGTACTTC.

The CDR3 DNA is TGTGCCAGCAGTTTACGAGTTTTCCGCAATCAGCCCCAGCATTTT. It translates to CASSLRVFRNQPQHF. The chain is built from TRBV28 and TRBJ1-5; D is ambiguous. Germline V lookup: CDR1 MDHEN, CDR2 SYDVKM. Between the trimmed V and J ends, which lost 2 bases and 2 bases, there was a span of 10 bases. The CDR3 covers 15 residues. Together with reference TRBV28 and TRBJ1-5, the CDR3 gives the full variable domain: DVKVTQSSRYLVKRTGEKVFLECVQDMDHENMFWYRQDPGLGLRLIYFSYDVKMKEKGDIPEGYSVSREKKERFSLILESASTNQTSMYLCASSLRVFRNQPQHFGDGTRLSIL.

CDR3 sequence: CASTRQGGYEQYF. CDR3 DNA: TGTGCCAGCACCCGTCAGGGGGGCTACGAGCAGTACTTC. The chain carries TRBV27 and TRBJ2-7; D is possibly TRBD1 (7 bases). The V and J ends lost 7 bases and 3 bases respectively, with 13 bases between them. Germline CDR1 and CDR2: MNHEY and SMNVEV (reference sequence). This CDR3 is built from 13 residues.

J is TRBJ1-6 and V is TRBV7-3; D is uncertain. Germline assignment: CDR1 SGHTA and CDR2 FQGTGA. Trimming stripped 5 bases from V and 8 bases from J, with 10 bases between. This CDR3 is 13 amino acids long. CDR3 DNA sequence: TGTGCCAGCAGCCTGGAGAGGGATTCACCCCTCCACTTT. As protein: CASSLERDSPLHF.

The chain's CDR3 is CASSQDPGVMPSRYTF. DNA of the CDR3: TGCGCCAGCAGCCAAGATCCCGGGGTAATGCCGAGTCGCTACACCTTC. The chain combines TRBV4-1 with TRBJ1-2; D is unresolved. The germline V gene has CDR1 MGHRA and CDR2 YSYEKL. The CDR3 extends over 16 amino acids. Trimming cost V 0 bases and J 9 bases, with 20 bases left between them.

The rearrangement links TRBV15 to TRBJ2-3, with 7 bases fitting TRBD2. With V trimmed by 0 bases and J by 6 bases, 9 bases remained unmatched. Germline V lookup: CDR1 LNHNV, CDR2 YYDKDF (reference sequence). The CDR3 has 16 residues. Written as DNA, the CDR3 is TGTGCCACCAGCAGAGATTCCAGCGGGGAAGGGGATACGCAGTATTTT. It yields the protein CATSRDSSGEGDTQYF.

J is TRBJ2-7 and V is TRBV29-1; TRBD1 is a possible D gene (6 bases). Per the germline V gene, CDR1 is SQVTM and CDR2 is ANQGSEA. Trimming took off 6 bases at V and 7 bases at J, with 19 bases between the two ends. The CDR3 length is 13 residues. CDR3 residues: CSVGWDILGEQYF. The CDR3 DNA reads TGCAGCGTGGGGTGGGACATCCTGGGGGAGCAGTACTTC.

This clone was seen once. V gene TRBV2 combines with J gene TRBJ2-3; 8 nucleotides align to TRBD2. The CDR3 extends over 13 amino acids. In germline, CDR1 is SNHLY, CDR2 FYNNEI. J lost 6 bases, V lost 6 bases, and 5 bases had no gene match. CDR3 in amino acids: CASRGLVQDTQYF. The CDR3 coding sequence is TGTGCCAGCAGGGGACTAGTCCAGGATACGCAGTATTTT.

This clone was counted between two and nine times. The chain has TRBV18 and TRBJ1-1; 8 bases line up with TRBD1. The CDR3 extends over 15 amino acids. Germline V gene sequence: CDR1 KGHSH, CDR2 LQKENI. V trimming: 5 bases; J trimming: 1 base; junction bases outside the gene matches: 6. The DNA for the CDR3 is TGTGCCAGCTCAGGGGGCGGACAGGGGAACACTGAAGCTTTCTTT. This translates into CASSGGGQGNTEAFF.

This clone came up once. The chain couples TRBV10-3 to TRBJ2-7; D is possibly TRBD1 (6 bases). The CDR3 runs 12 residues. CDR1 and CDR2 (germline): ENHRY, SYGVKD. The germline V and J ends were trimmed by 3 bases and 6 bases, with 9 bases remaining between them. The CDR3 DNA is TGTGCCATCAGTGACAGGGGATTCGAGCAGTACTTC. Amino acids: CAISDRGFEQYF.

This clone was counted a few times. The chain carries TRBV7-3 and TRBJ2-7, with 7 bases that match TRBD1. The CDR3 consists of 13 residues. Unmatched junction bases numbered 1, after V lost 0 bases and J lost 5 bases. In germline, CDR1 is SGHTA, CDR2 FQGTGA. The CDR3 DNA is TGTGCCAGCAGCTTAACAGGGGGCCACGAGCAGTACTTC. Its translation is CASSLTGGHEQYF.

The rearrangement joins TRBV27 to TRBJ2-7; the D is unclear. CDR1 is MNHEY, CDR2 SMNVEV, per germline (reference sequence). The CDR3 is made up of 16 amino acids. V was clipped by 4 bases and J by 1 base, with 17 bases between them. The CDR3 region has the DNA TGTGCCAGCAGTTCTAGGTCAGACGTACCTTCCTACGAGCAGTACTTC. It yields the protein CASSSRSDVPSYEQYF.

The genes are TRBV6-5 and TRBJ1-2; D may be TRBD1 (6 bases). The V end was cut by 7 bases, the J end by 0 bases, with 15 bases between. CDR3 length: 15 residues. CDR1 is MNHEY, CDR2 SVGAGI, per germline. CDR3 nucleotide sequence: TGTGCCAGCAAGCGGGGGCAGAGAGCTAACTATGGCTACACCTTC. It yields the protein CASKRGQRANYGYTF.

The CDR3, as DNA: TGCGCCAGCAGCCTAGCCGGGACAGTTTACAATGAGCAGTTCTTC. Translation: CASSLAGTVYNEQFF. The gene calls are TRBV5-1 and TRBJ2-1; 7 bases are shared with TRBD1. Per germline, CDR1 SGHRS and CDR2 YFSETQ. With V trimmed by 4 bases and J by 4 bases, 8 bases remained unmatched. The CDR3 has 15 residues.

For the CDR3, the DNA is TGTGCCAGCAGGCCCGGCGGGAACAACTATGGCTACACCTTC. Translating gives CASRPGGNNYGYTF. The chain employs TRBV5-5 and TRBJ1-2; D gene unclear. Trimming stripped 5 bases from V and 2 bases from J, with 13 bases between. Germline V gene lookup returns CDR1 SGHKS and CDR2 YYEKEE (reference sequence). The length of the CDR3 is 14 residues.

This chain connects TRBV7-2 to TRBJ2-2; 10 bases match TRBD2. The J segment lost 1 base and the V segment lost 5 bases, leaving 4 bases of the junction unmatched. Per germline, CDR1 SGHTA and CDR2 FQGNSA. The CDR3 has 16 amino acids. In DNA form, the CDR3 reads TGTGCCAGCAGCAGAAGACTAGCGGGGAACACCGGGGAGCTGTTTTTT. Encoded protein: CASSRRLAGNTGELFF.

The V call is TRBV9, the J call TRBJ1-3; D is perhaps TRBD1 (6 bases). The CDR3 extends over 16 amino acids. V lost 0 bases, J lost 1 base, and 11 bases lay in between. Germline CDR1 SGDLS, CDR2 YYNGEE. The CDR3 loop is CASSVEGQGSGNTIYF. CDR3 nucleotides: TGTGCCAGCAGCGTAGAAGGGCAGGGGTCTGGAAACACCATATATTTT.

The rearrangement links TRBV19 to TRBJ2-5; D unresolved. Trimming took 5 bases from V and 5 from J, leaving 15 bases between them. The CDR3 spans 14 residues. Germline values: CDR1 LNHDA, CDR2 SQIVND (reference sequence). In DNA form, the CDR3 reads TGTGCCAGTAGTGCCATGCCTAATCTTGAGACCCAGTACTTC. Residues: CASSAMPNLETQYF.

This clone showed up just a few times. The chain employs TRBV6-6 and TRBJ2-2; TRBD2 agrees at 7 bases. With V trimmed by 4 bases and J by 2 bases, 7 bases remained unmatched. Germline-derived CDR1 and CDR2 are MNHNY and SVGAGI (reference sequence). There are 16 residues in the CDR3. CDR3 loop: CASSSPGLRNTGELFF. The CDR3 DNA sequence: TGTGCCAGCAGTTCGCCGGGACTACGAAACACCGGGGAGCTGTTTTTT.

The sample holds one count of this clone. This sequence joins TRBV5-4 and TRBJ2-7; possibly TRBD1 for D (6 bases). CDR3 length: 16 amino acids. Trimming pared 4 bases from V and 2 bases from J, leaving 19 bases between. Germline CDR1 and CDR2: SGHNT and YYREEE (reference sequence). CDR3 region: CASSPGTSSSPYEQYF. Written as DNA, the CDR3 is TGTGCCAGCAGCCCAGGGACATCGTCGTCTCCCTACGAGCAGTACTTC.

V usage is TRBV7-2 and J usage is TRBJ1-1; D is uncertain. Trimming removed 5 bases from V and 3 bases from J, with 13 bases in between. Germline V gene data show CDR1 as SGHTA and CDR2 as FQGNSA. The CDR3 runs 14 residues. In nucleotides, the CDR3 is TGTGCCAGCAGCCCTGAACGGGGTTACACTGAAGCTTTCTTT. Protein product: CASSPERGYTEAFF.

The chain employs TRBV6-5 and TRBJ2-3; tentatively, D is TRBD1 (5 bases). CDR1 is MNHEY, CDR2 SVGAGI, per germline. Trimming shortened V by 6 bases and J by 4 bases, and 11 bases separated the two germline ends. The CDR3 extends over 13 amino acids. In DNA form, the CDR3 reads TGTGCCAGCAGAACCCAGGGCGCAGATACGCAGTATTTT. Translated: CASRTQGADTQYF.

The chain is built from TRBV11-3 and TRBJ2-3; 10 bases align to TRBD1. The length of the CDR3 is 14 residues. With V trimmed by 5 bases and J by 4 bases, 3 bases remained unmatched. Germline CDR1 and CDR2: SGHNT and YENEEA. The CDR3 DNA reads as TGTGCCAGCAGCCGGGACAGGGGAGCAGATACGCAGTATTTT. Residues: CASSRDRGADTQYF.

This clone was recorded a few times. The CDR3 region is CAWRRGSTYEQYF. In DNA, the CDR3 is TGTGCCTGGAGAAGGGGGTCGACCTACGAGCAGTACTTC. The chain couples TRBV30 to TRBJ2-7; maybe TRBD1 (6 bases). Germline V lookup: CDR1 GTSNPN, CDR2 SVGIG (reference sequence). This CDR3 spans 13 amino acids. Trimming pared 3 bases from V and 2 bases from J, leaving 11 bases between.

The rearrangement joins TRBV11-3 to TRBJ1-5, with D unresolved. The CDR3 is 17 amino acids. V was trimmed by 1 base and J by 0 bases, leaving 13 bases between them. Germline loops: CDR1 SGHNT, CDR2 YENEEA. The CDR3 here is CASSLGRRSFSNQPQHF. The CDR3 DNA reads as TGTGCCAGCAGCTTAGGACGACGTAGCTTTAGCAATCAGCCCCAGCATTTT. Filled out from reference TRBV11-3 and TRBJ1-5, the complete variable domain reads EAGVVQSPRYKIIEKKQPVAFWCNPISGHNTLYWYLQNLGQGPELLIRYENEEAVDDSQLPKDRFSAERLKGVDSTLKIQPAELGDSAVYLCASSLGRRSFSNQPQHFGDGTRLSIL.

This clone appeared once. The chain recombines TRBV5-5 with TRBJ2-5, with D possibly being TRBD2 (6 bases). CDR3 length equals 14 residues. Looked up from germline, CDR1 is SGHKS and CDR2 is YYEKEE (reference sequence). V was clipped by 2 bases and J by 3 bases, with 11 bases between them. DNA for the CDR3: TGTGCCAGCAGCTTCTCCGGGACTGAAGAGACCCAGTACTTC. Residues: CASSFSGTEETQYF.